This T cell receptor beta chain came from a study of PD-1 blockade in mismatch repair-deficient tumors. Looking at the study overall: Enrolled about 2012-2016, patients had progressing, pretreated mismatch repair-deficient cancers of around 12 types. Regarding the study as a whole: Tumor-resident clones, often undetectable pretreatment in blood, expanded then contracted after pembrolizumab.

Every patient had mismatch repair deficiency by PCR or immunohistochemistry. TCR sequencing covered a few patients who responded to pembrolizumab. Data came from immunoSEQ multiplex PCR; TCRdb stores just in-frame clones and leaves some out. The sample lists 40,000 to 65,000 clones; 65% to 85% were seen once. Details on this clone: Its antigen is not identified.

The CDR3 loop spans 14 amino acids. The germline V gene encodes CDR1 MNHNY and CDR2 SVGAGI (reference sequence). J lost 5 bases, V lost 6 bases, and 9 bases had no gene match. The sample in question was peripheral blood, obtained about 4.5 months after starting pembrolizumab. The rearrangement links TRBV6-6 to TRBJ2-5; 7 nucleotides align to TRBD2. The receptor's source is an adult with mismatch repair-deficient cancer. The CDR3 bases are TGTGCCAGCAGGGAAGGCGGGAGTGAGGAGACCCAGTACTTC. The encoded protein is CASREGGSEETQYF.